This record looks at one T cell receptor (beta chain) sequence and its context. V was pared by 7 bases and J by 0 bases, with 17 bases between. The CDR3 consists of 16 residues. In germline, CDR1 is MDHEN, CDR2 SYDVKM. The data belong to a study of blood T cells in healthy people across ages. Study-level background: In model experiments, template switching was able to capture about one barcoded beta molecule for every two T cells that were present.

Primed by a sample-barcoded 5' primer and a J-beta primer mix, a second PCR proceeded for about 6 to 11 cycles. TCRdb re-called the 5' RACE reads with MiXCR, one entry per CDR3 protein. The sample comprises some 920,000 distinct CDR3 sequences, roughly half of which are singletons, and around 21% rests with the top ten. The sample comprised blood. This clonotype was sampled from a woman in her sixties or seventies in good health. The chain is built from TRBV28 and TRBJ2-3, with D perhaps TRBD1 (6 bases). In nucleotides, the CDR3 is TGTGCCAGCACATCCTGGACAGCCGCGAGCACAGATACGCAGTATTTT. Translated: CASTSWTAASTDTQYF.